This TCR beta chain stems from a study of spatial heterogeneity in lung cancer. In the study overall: Compared with alpha-chain sequences, beta-chain sequences were consistently detected in greater numbers.

The CDR3 has 12 residues. Trimming removed 5 bases from V and 10 bases from J; junction bases left unmatched: 8. The time point: sample taken at primary tumor resection. TCRdb reprocessed the 5' RACE reads with MiXCR, giving one entry per CDR3 protein. The data show around 87,000 distinct CDR3 sequences, over 9.5% seen once. This clonotype was seen many times. This rearrangement joins TRBV12-3 or TRBV12-4 to TRBJ2-7, with 7 nucleotides matching TRBD2. The clonotype originates from a male donor with early-stage non-small cell lung cancer. Sequencing used PBMCs, obtained at surgery. The CDR3 sequence is CASSQIAGAQYF. CDR3 nucleotide sequence: TGTGCCAGCAGTCAGATAGCGGGCGCTCAGTACTTC.